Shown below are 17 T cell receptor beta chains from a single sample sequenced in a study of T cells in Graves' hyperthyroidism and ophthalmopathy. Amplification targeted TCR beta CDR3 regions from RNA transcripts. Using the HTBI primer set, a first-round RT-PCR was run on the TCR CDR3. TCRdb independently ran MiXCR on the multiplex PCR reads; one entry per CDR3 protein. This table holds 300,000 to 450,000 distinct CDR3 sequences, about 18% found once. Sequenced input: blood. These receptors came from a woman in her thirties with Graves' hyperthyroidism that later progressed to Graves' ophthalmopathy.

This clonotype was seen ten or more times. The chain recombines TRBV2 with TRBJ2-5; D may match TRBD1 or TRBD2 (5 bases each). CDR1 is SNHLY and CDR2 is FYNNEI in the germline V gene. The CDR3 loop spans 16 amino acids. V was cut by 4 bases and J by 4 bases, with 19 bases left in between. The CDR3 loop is CASSGLGRARGETQYF. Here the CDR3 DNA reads TGTGCCAGCAGTGGCCTCGGCAGGGCGAGGGGAGAGACCCAGTACTTC.

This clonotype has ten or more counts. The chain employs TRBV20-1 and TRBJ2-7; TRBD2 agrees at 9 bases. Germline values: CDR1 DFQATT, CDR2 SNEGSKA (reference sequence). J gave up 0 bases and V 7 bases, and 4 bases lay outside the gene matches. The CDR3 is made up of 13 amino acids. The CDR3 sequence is CSVSGGHSYEQYF. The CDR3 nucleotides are TGCAGTGTGAGCGGGGGGCACTCCTACGAGCAGTACTTC.

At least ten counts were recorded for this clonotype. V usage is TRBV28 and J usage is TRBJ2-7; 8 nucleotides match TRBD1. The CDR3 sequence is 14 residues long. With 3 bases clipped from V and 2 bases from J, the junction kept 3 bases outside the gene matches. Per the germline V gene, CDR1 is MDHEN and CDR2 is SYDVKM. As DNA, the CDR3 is TGTGCCAGCAGTTTGGACAGGGCCACCTACGAGCAGTACTTC. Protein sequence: CASSLDRATYEQYF. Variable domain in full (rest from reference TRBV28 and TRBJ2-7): DVKVTQSSRYLVKRTGEKVFLECVQDMDHENMFWYRQDPGLGLRLIYFSYDVKMKEKGDIPEGYSVSREKKERFSLILESASTNQTSMYLCASSLDRATYEQYFGPGTRLTVT.

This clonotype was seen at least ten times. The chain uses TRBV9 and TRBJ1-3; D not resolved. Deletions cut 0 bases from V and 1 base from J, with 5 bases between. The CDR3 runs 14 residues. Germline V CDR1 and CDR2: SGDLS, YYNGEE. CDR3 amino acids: CASSVALSGNTIYF. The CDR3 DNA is TGTGCCAGCAGCGTAGCTCTATCTGGAAACACCATATATTTT. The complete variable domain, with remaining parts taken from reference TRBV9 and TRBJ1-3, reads DSGVTQTPKHLITATGQRVTLRCSPRSGDLSVYWYQQSLDQGLQFLIQYYNGEERAKGNILERFSAQQFPDLHSELNLSSLELGDSALYFCASSVALSGNTIYFGEGSWLTVV.

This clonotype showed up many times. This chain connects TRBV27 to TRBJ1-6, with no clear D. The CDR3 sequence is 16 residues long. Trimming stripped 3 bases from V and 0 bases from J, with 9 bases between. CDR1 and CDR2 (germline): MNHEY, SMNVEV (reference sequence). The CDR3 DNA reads TGTGCCAGCAGTTTTGAGATGAGCTCCTATAATTCACCCCTCCACTTT. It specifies CASSFEMSSYNSPLHF.

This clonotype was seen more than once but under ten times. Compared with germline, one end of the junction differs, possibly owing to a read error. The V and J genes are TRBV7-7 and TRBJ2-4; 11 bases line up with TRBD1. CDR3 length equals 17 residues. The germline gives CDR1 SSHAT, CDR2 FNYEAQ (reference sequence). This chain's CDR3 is CASSLAAMDRGPNIQYF. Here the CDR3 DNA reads TGTGCTAGCAGCTTAGCTGCGATGGACAGGGGGCCCAACATTCAGTACTTC.

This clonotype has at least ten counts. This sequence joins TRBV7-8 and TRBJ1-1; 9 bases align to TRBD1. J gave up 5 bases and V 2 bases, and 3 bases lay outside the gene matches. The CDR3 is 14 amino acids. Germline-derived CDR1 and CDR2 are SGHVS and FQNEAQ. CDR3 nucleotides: TGTGCCAGCAGCTTAACGACAGGGGGGACTGAAGCTTTCTTT. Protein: CASSLTTGGTEAFF.

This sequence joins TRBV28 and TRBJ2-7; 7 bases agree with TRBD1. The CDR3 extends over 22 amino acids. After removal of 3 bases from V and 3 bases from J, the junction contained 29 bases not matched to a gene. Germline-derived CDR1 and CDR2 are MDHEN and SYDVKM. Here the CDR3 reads CASSLAGTDYARLRGLSYEQYF. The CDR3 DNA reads TGTGCCAGCAGTTTGGCCGGGACAGATTACGCCCGACTACGAGGTCTCAGCTACGAGCAGTACTTC.

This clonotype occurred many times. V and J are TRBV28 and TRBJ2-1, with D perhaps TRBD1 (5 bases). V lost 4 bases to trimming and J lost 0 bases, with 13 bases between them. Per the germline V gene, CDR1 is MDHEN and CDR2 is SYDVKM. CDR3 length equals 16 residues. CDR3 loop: CASSSQTDNSYNEQFF. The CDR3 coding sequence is TGTGCCAGCAGTTCTCAGACAGACAACTCCTACAATGAGCAGTTCTTC.

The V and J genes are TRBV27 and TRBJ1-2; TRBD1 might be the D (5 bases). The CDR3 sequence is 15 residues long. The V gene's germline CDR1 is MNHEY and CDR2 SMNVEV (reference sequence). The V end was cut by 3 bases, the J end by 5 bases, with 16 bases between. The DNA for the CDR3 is TGTGCCAGCAGTTTTTCCCGTGGGGGAGGTTATGGCTACACCTTC. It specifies CASSFSRGGGYGYTF.

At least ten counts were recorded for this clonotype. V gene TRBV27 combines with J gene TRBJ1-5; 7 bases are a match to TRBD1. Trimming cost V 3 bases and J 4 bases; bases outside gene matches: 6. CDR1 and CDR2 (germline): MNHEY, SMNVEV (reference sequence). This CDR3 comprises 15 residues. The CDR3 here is CASSFARGSNQPQHF. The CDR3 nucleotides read TGTGCCAGCAGTTTTGCCAGGGGGTCGAATCAGCCCCAGCATTTT.

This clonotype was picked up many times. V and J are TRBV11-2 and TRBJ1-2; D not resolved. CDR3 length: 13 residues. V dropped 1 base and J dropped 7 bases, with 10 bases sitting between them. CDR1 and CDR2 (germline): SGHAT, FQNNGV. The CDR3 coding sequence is TGTGCCAGCAGCTTAGGTCCGTTGTTTGGCTACACCTTC. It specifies CASSLGPLFGYTF.

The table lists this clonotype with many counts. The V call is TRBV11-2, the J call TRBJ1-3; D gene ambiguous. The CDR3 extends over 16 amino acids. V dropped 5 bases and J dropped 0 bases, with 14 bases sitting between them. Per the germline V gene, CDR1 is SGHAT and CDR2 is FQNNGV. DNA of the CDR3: TGTGCCAGCAGCGGAACGGGTTTCGGCTCTGGAAACACCATATATTTT. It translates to CASSGTGFGSGNTIYF.

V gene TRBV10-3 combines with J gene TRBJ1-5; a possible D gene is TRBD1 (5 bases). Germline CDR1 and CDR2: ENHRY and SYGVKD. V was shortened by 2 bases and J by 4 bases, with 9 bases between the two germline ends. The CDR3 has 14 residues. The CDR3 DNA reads TGTGCCATCAGTGAGGACAGCCAAAATCAGCCCCAGCATTTT. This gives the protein CAISEDSQNQPQHF.

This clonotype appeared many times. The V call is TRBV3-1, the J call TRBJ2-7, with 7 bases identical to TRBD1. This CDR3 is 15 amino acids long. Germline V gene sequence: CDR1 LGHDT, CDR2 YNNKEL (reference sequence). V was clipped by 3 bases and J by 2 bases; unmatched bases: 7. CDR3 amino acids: CASSQAGTATYEQYF. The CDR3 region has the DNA TGTGCCAGCAGCCAGGCCGGGACAGCCACCTACGAGCAGTACTTC.

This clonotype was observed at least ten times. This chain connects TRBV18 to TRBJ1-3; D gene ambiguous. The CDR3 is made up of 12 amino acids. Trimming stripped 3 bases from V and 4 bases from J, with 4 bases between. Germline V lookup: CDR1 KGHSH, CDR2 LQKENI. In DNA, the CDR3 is TGTGCCAGCTCACCTACGGGAAACACCATATATTTT. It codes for CASSPTGNTIYF. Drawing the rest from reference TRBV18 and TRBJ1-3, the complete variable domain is NAGVMQNPRHLVRRRGQEARLRCSPMKGHSHVYWYRQLPEEGLKFMVYLQKENIIDESGMPKERFSAEFPKEGPSILRIQQVVRGDSAAYFCASSPTGNTIYFGEGSWLTVV.

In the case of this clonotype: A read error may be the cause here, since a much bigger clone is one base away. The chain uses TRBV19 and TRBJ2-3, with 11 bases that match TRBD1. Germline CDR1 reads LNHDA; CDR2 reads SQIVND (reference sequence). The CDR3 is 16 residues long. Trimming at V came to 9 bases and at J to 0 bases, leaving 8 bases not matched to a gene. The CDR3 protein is CASRDRGWASTDTQYF. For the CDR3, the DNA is TGTGCCAGCCGGGACAGGGGGTGGGCTAGCACAGATACGCAGTATTTT.